This TCR beta chain derives from a study of blood T cell repertoires in COVID-19. Background on the study: PBMCs, B-cell-depleted T cells, or T cells were the source of the cDNA or gDNA that made up the material.

Trimming pared 3 bases from V and 2 bases from J, leaving 8 bases between. This CDR3 is built from 13 residues. Germline lookup yields CDR1 MRHNA and CDR2 SNTAGT. How the authors handled the data: Cell counts per sample came from amplifying reference gene primers. Profiling relied on immunoSEQ multiplex PCR, and the TCRdb table lists in-frame clones only, not all of them. D and trimming were read from the DNA, whereas the V and J calls and clone size are those reported in that table. The sample holds some 330,000 clones, 83% seen once. Participant age was roughly 18 to 95 years, and participants resided in fewer than 30 US areas. Each participant's cohort was designated according to participant-reported clinical history.

J is TRBJ2-7 and V is TRBV6-4; D is undetermined. The TCR sequence derives from a woman between 45 and 60 years old who had recovered from COVID-19. Sequencing was performed on PBMCs or T cells enriched from blood (not recorded which). CDR3 nucleotide sequence: TGTGCCAGCAGTGAGGCCCCCACCTACGAGCAGTACTTC. Its protein product is CASSEAPTYEQYF.